The clone carrying this T cell receptor beta chain was observed a few times. Its antigen is still unknown. This sample stems from a study of T-cell memory formation after mild COVID-19. Points from the study as a whole: Clones contracting over day 15 to 85 were CD4/CD8 balanced, with later expanders leaning CD4+. Pre-infection memory already had some responding clones, implying cross-reactive memory joined.

A single record per CDR3 protein comes from TCRdb applying MiXCR to the 5' RACE reads. The sample has 550,000 to 700,000 distinct CDR3 sequences, around a sixth seen once; the top ten hold approximately 8.1%. The TCR comes from an adult woman who had mild COVID-19 (a few samples of this study predate the infection). Cell type and time point are not known. Sequenced sample: PBMCs or a T cell subset sorted from them (not recorded which).

The CDR3 bases are TGCGCCAGCAGCCCGGTCCCGGCCGGCGGGTATGGCTACACCTTC. Translation gives CASSPVPAGGYGYTF. The chain employs TRBV5-1 and TRBJ1-2; the D is unclear. Germline CDR1 reads SGHRS; CDR2 reads YFSETQ. This CDR3 region has 15 residues. The V and J ends lost 4 bases and 5 bases respectively, with 18 bases between them.